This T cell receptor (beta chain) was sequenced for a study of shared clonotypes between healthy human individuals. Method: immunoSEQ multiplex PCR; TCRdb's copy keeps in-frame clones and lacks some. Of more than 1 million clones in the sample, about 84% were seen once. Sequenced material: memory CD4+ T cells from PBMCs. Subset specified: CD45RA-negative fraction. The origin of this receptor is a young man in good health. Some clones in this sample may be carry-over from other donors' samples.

The CDR3 DNA reads TGCAGCGTTTGTCAGGGGGGATACGAGCAGTACTTC. Protein: CSVCQGGYEQYF. This chain connects TRBV29-1 to TRBJ2-5; a possible D gene is TRBD1 (7 bases). The J call is in doubt because the DNA end fits TRBJ2-7 better. Germline values: CDR1 SQVTM, CDR2 ANQGSEA. The CDR3 has 12 amino acids.